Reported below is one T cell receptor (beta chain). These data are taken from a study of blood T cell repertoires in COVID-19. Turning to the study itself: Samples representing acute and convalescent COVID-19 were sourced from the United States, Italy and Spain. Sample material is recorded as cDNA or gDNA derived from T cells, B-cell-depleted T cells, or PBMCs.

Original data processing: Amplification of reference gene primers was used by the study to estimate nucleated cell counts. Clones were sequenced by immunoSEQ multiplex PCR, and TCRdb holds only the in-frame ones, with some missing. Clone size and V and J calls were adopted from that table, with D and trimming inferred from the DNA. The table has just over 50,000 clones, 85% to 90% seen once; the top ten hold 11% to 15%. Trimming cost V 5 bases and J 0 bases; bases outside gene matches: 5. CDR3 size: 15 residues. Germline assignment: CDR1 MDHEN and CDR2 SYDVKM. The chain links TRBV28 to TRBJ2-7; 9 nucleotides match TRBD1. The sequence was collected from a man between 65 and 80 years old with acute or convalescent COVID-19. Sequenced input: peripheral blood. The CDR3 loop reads CASSAGQGISYEQYV. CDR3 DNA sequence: TGTGCCAGCAGTGCCGGACAGGGGATCTCCTACGAGCAGTACGTC.